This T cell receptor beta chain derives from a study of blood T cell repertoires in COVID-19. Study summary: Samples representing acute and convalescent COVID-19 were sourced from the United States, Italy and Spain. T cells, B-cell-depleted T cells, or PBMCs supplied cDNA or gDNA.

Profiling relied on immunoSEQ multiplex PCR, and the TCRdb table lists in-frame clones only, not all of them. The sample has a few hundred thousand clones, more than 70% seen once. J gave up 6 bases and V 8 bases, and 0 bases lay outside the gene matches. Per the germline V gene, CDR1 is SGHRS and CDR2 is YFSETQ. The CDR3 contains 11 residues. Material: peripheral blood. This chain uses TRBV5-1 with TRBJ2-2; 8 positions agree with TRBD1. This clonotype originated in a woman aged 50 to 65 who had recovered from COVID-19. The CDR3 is CARQGAGELFF. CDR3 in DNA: TGCGCCAGACAGGGGGCCGGGGAGCTGTTTTTT. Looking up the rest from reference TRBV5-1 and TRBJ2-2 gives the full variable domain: KAGVTQTPRYLIKTRGQQVTLSCSPISGHRSVSWYQQTPGQGLQFLFEYFSETQRNKGNFPGRFSGRQFSNSRSEMNVSTLELGDSALYLCARQGAGELFFGEGSRLTVL.